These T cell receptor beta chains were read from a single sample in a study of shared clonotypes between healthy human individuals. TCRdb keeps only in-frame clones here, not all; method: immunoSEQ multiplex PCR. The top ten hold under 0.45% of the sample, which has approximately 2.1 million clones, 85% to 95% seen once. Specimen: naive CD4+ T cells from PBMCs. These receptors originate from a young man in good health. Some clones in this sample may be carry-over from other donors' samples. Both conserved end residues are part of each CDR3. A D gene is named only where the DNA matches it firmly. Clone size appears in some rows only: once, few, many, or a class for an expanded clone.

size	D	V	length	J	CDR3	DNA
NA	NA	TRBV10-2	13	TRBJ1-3	CASSESGGNTIYF	TGCGCCAGCAGTGAGTCTGGGGGAAACACCATATATTTT
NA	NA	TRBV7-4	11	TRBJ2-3	CAPRCTDTQYF	TGTGCCCCCAGGTGCACAGATACGCAGTATTTT
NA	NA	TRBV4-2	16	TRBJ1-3	CASSQDRRDSGNTIYF	TGTGCCAGCAGCCAAGATCGACGGGACTCTGGAAACACCATATATTTT
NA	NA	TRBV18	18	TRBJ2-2	CASSPPQGMFANTGELFF	TGTGCCAGCTCACCACCCCAGGGAATGTTCGCGAACACCGGGGAGCTGTTTTTT
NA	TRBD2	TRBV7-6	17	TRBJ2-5	CASSPRGGNLGGETQYF	TGTGCCAGCAGCCCACGGGGGGGGAACCTGGGCGGAGAGACCCAGTACTTC
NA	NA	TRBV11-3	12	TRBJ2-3	CASSHATDTQYF	TGTGCCAGCAGTCATGCCACAGATACGCAGTATTTT
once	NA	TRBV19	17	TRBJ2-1	CASRSAGRSGSYNEQFF	TGTGCCAGTAGGTCGGCAGGACGATCTGGCTCCTACAATGAGCAGTTCTTC
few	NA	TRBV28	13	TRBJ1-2	CASSLDGSYGYTF	TGTGCCAGCAGTTTAGACGGATCCTATGGCTACACCTTC
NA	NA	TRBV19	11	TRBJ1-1	CASSRDSEAFF	TGTGCCAGTAGCAGGGACTCTGAAGCTTTCTTT
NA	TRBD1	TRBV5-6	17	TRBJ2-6	CASSSRQGATGANVLTF	TGTGCCAGCAGCTCCCGACAGGGGGCAACTGGGGCCAACGTCCTGACTTTC
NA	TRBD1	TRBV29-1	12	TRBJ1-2	CSVGQGAVGYTF	TGCAGCGTTGGACAGGGGGCGGTTGGCTACACCTTC
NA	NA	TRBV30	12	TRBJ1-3	CARKDTGNTIYF	TGTGCCCGAAAGGACACTGGAAACACCATATATTTT
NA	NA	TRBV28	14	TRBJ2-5	CASSLDARRETQYF	TGTGCCAGCAGTTTAGATGCCAGGCGGGAGACCCAGTACTTC
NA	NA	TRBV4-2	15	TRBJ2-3	CASSQAGASTDTQYF	TGTGCCAGCAGCCAAGCGGGGGCTAGCACAGATACGCAGTATTTT
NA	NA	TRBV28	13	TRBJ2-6	CASSLSGANVLTF	TGTGCCAGCAGTTTGTCCGGGGCCAACGTCCTGACTTTC
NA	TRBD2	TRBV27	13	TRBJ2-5	CASWSGSGETQYF	TGTGCCAGCTGGAGCGGGAGCGGGGAGACCCAGTACTTC
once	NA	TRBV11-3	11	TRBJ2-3	CASSLGDTQYF	TGTGCCAGCAGCTTGGGGGATACGCAGTATTTT
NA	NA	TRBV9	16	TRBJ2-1	CASSVEGGTAYNEQFF	TGTGCCAGCAGCGTAGAGGGCGGGACCGCCTACAATGAGCAGTTCTTC
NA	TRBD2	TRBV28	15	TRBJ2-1	CASSLIAGGYNEQFF	TGTGCCAGCAGTTTAATAGCGGGAGGGTACAATGAGCAGTTCTTC
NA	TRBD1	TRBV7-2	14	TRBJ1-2	CASSHDRAAPSYTF	TGTGCCAGCAGCCACGACAGGGCCGCCCCGAGCTACACCTTC
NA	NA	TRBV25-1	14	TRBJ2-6	CASRQDSGANVLTF	TGTGCCAGCAGACAGGACTCTGGGGCCAACGTCCTGACTTTC
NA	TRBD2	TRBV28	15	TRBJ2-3	CASLQTSGRPGTQYF	TGTGCCAGCCTTCAAACTAGCGGGAGACCCGGGACGCAGTATTTT
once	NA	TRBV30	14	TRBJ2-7	CAWSVRGGSYEQYF	TGTGCCTGGAGTGTACGGGGCGGCTCCTACGAGCAGTACTTC
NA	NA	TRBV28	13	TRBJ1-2	CASSSPTVYGYTF	TGTGCCAGCAGTTCCCCGACAGTCTATGGCTACACCTTC
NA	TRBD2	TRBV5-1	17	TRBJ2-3	CASSLGLAGGPSATQYF	TGCGCCAGCAGCTTGGGACTAGCGGGAGGGCCATCAGCTACGCAGTATTTT
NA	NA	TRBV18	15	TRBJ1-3	CASSPPRGAGNTIYF	TGTGCCAGCTCACCACCTCGCGGGGCTGGAAACACCATATATTTT
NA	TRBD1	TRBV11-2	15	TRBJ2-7	CASSVGTGGFYEQYF	TGTGCCAGCAGCGTCGGGACAGGGGGTTTCTACGAGCAGTACTTC
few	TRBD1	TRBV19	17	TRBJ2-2	CASSIERDRGDTGELFF	TGTGCCAGTAGTATAGAACGGGACAGGGGTGACACCGGGGAGCTGTTTTTT
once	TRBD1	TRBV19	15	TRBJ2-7	CASSIQRGPSYEQYF	TGTGCCAGTAGTATCCAGAGGGGGCCATCCTACGAGCAGTACTTC
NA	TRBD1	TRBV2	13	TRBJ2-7	CASRGDSTYEQYF	TGTGCCAGCAGAGGGGACAGCACCTACGAGCAGTACTTC
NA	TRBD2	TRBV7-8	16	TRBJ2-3	CASSKTASGGRNTQYF	TGTGCCAGCAGCAAGACGGCTAGCGGGGGCCGGAATACGCAGTATTTT
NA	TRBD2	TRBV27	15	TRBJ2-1	CATNKAGGGFGEQFF	TGTGCCACCAACAAAGCGGGAGGGGGCTTCGGCGAGCAGTTCTTC
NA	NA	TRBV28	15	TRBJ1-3	CASSSPGESGNTIYF	TGTGCCAGCAGTTCCCCAGGGGAGTCTGGAAACACCATATATTTT
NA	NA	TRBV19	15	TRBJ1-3	CASKGLENQGNTIYF	TGTGCCAGTAAAGGCTTGGAAAATCAAGGAAACACCATATATTTT
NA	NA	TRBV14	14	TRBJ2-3	CASSPPRPTDTQYF	TGTGCCAGCAGCCCCCCCCGACCCACAGATACGCAGTATTTT
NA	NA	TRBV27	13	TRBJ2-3	CASPWAAPHTQYF	TGTGCCAGCCCCTGGGCGGCGCCTCATACGCAGTATTTT
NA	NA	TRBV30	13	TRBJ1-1	CAWSVGKNTEAFF	TGTGCCTGGAGTGTAGGGAAGAACACTGAAGCTTTCTTT
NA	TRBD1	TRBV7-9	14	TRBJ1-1	CASSHPTGGTEAFF	TGTGCCAGCAGCCACCCGACAGGGGGCACTGAAGCTTTCTTT
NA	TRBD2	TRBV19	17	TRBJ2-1	CASSIYHSGDVYNEQFF	TGTGCCAGTAGTATTTACCATAGCGGGGACGTTTACAATGAGCAGTTCTTC
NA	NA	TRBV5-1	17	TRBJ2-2	CASSAPSGRAYTGELFF	TGCGCCAGCAGCGCTCCCTCAGGGCGGGCGTACACCGGGGAGCTGTTTTTT
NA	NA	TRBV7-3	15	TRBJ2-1	CASSLGLPGNNEQFF	TGTGCCAGCAGCTTGGGACTCCCGGGGAACAATGAGCAGTTCTTC
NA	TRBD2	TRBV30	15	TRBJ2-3	CAWILAGQSTDTQYF	TGTGCCTGGATCCTAGCGGGCCAAAGCACAGATACGCAGTATTTT
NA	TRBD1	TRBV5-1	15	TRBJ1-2	CASSSTTGGLYGYTF	TGCGCCAGCAGCTCGACGACAGGGGGGCTCTATGGCTACACCTTC
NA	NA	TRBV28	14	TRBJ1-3	CASSSSGPRRTIYF	TGTGCCAGCAGTTCCTCGGGACCCCGTAGGACCATATATTTT
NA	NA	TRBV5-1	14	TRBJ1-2	CASSPPVGSYGYTF	TGCGCCAGCAGCCCACCCGTCGGGAGCTATGGCTACACCTTC
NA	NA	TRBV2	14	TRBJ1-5	CASSATAEYQPQHF	TGTGCCAGCAGTGCGACAGCGGAATATCAGCCCCAGCATTTT
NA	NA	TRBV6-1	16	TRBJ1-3	CASSDPLQVSGNTIYF	TGTGCCAGCAGTGACCCTCTACAGGTGTCTGGAAACACCATATATTTT
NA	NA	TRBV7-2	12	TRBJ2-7	CASSLTNYEQYF	TGTGCCAGCAGCTTGACTAACTACGAGCAGTACTTC
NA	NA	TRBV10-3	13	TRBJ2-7	CAITQGPAYEQYF	TGTGCCATCACCCAGGGTCCCGCCTACGAGCAGTACTTC